This T cell receptor (beta chain) is from a study of neurological immune-mediated disorders. Source material was 2 million unsorted PBMCs, stored at -80 °C in RNAlater. This clonotype was found many times. Template-switch 5'RACE cDNA synthesis added a 10-nucleotide unique molecular identifier. TCRdb re-called the 5' RACE reads with MiXCR, one entry per CDR3 protein. Of some 78,000 distinct CDR3 sequences detected, 5% to 6% appear once; the ten largest clones hold 2% to 2.5%. Germline loops: CDR1 WSHSY, CDR2 SAAADI. The CDR3 runs to 15 residues. Germline trimming cut 0 bases from V and 3 bases from J; bases unmatched to any gene: 1.

This chain joins TRBV10-2 and TRBJ2-7, with 11 bases identical to TRBD2. This receptor was identified in a young woman with multiple sclerosis. Sequenced input: PBMCs. CDR3 nucleotide sequence: TGCGCCAGCAGTGAGTCCGGGACTAGCGGCTACGAGCAGTACTTC. It specifies CASSESGTSGYEQYF.